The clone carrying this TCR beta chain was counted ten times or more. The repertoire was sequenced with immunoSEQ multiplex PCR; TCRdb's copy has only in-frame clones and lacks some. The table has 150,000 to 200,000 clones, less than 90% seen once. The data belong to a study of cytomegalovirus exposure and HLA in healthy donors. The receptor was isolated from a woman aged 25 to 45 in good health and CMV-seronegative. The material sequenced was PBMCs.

This CDR3 is CASSLGGTPNTGELFF. CDR3 bases: TGTGCCAGCAGCTTGGGTGGGACACCGAACACCGGGGAGCTGTTTTTT. V gene TRBV5-6 combines with J gene TRBJ2-2; perhaps TRBD1 as D (6 bases). V lost 0 bases to trimming and J lost 0 bases, with 9 bases between them. The germline V gene encodes CDR1 SGHDT and CDR2 YYEEEE. This CDR3 has 16 residues.